Listed here are 5 T cell receptor beta chains from one sample, sequenced in a study of identical twins (dated by TCRdb to 2016 to 2017). Library preparation employed 5' RACE. The sequencer listed for this sample is Illumina HiSeq 2000. TCRdb reanalyzed the raw reads on its own, using fastp at Q25 for trimming and MiXCR for clone calling, and kept in-frame beta chains. Rows are unified per CDR3 protein, each entry keeping the most common DNA and genes. The sample has 700,000 to 950,000 distinct CDR3 sequences on record, more than 9% of them singletons. The ten largest clones capture 1.5% to 2% of the sample. These same data were also listed under a study on yellow fever vaccine responses in identical twins.

Material for sequencing was PBMCs. The receptors here all came from a woman aged 18 to 35 in good health.

The chain carries TRBV20-1 and TRBJ1-2, with D tentatively TRBD1 (6 bases). The CDR3 length is 13 residues. The germline CDR1 and CDR2 sequences are DFQATT and SNEGSKA (reference sequence). V was trimmed by 3 bases and J by 4 bases, leaving 12 bases between them. CDR3 DNA: TGCAGTGCTAGCCAAGGACAGACCTATGGCTACACCTTC. Protein sequence: CSASQGQTYGYTF.

This clonotype appeared many times. The chain has TRBV4-1 and TRBJ2-7, with TRBD2 matching 8 bases. Germline-derived CDR1 and CDR2 are MGHRA and YSYEKL. This CDR3 has 15 residues. V shed 3 bases, J shed 2 bases, and the junction held 6 bases outside the gene matches. CDR3 DNA: TGCGCCAGCAGCCAGAGAGCGGGAGAGCCCTACGAGCAGTACTTC. Encoded protein: CASSQRAGEPYEQYF.

This clonotype was counted ten times or more. The rearrangement uses TRBV12-3 or TRBV12-4 and TRBJ1-2; unclear D gene. V shed 3 bases and J shed 8 bases, with 10 bases lying between them. There are 12 residues in the CDR3. This CDR3 reads CASSFSGEGYTF. The DNA for the CDR3 is TGTGCCAGCAGTTTTTCCGGGGAAGGCTACACCTTC.

This clonotype has a handful of counts. Here the CDR3 DNA reads TGTGCCAGCAGCGACTGGGCATCCAGGGGCTTTGGCTACACCTTC. Its protein is CASSDWASRGFGYTF. This chain connects TRBV5-5 to TRBJ1-2; the D gene is possibly TRBD1 (6 bases). CDR1 and CDR2 from the germline V gene are SGHKS and YYEKEE (reference sequence). V was pared by 4 bases and J by 7 bases, with 20 bases between. The CDR3 is 15 residues long. The entire variable domain, with the rest obtained from reference TRBV5-5 and TRBJ1-2, is as follows: DAGVTQSPTHLIKTRGQQVTLRCSPISGHKSVSWYQQVLGQGPQFIFQYYEKEERGRGNFPDRFSARQFPNYSSELNVNALLLGDSALYLCASSDWASRGFGYTFGSGTRLTVV.

This clonotype was detected a few times. The chain employs TRBV20-1 and TRBJ1-5; D might be TRBD1 (6 bases). With 3 bases removed from V and 1 base from J, the gap between germline ends came to 13 bases. The CDR3 totals 15 residues. Germline V gene lookup returns CDR1 DFQATT and CDR2 SNEGSKA (reference sequence). CDR3 DNA sequence: TGCAGTGCTAGTAATTCGCAGGGGAGCAATCAGCCCCAGCATTTT. The encoded protein is CSASNSQGSNQPQHF.